This T cell receptor (beta chain) derives from a study of blood T cell repertoires in COVID-19. Adults between roughly 18 and 90 years of age took part from 20 to 25 US areas. Measured with immunoSEQ multiplex PCR; TCRdb has only the in-frame clones, and not every one. The table has about 230,000 clones, more than 75% seen once. J was trimmed by 4 bases and V by 4 bases; bases with no gene match: 9. The CDR3 length is 17 residues. CDR1 is SGHNT and CDR2 is YYREEE in the germline V gene (reference sequence). The chain carries TRBV5-4 and TRBJ2-2; TRBD2 matches 11 bases. This sequence originates from a man aged 18 to 35 who had recovered from COVID-19. Sequenced: PBMCs or T cells enriched from blood (not recorded which). In nucleotides, the CDR3 is TGTGCCAGCAGCGACGGACTAGCGGGTTCTCTCACCGGGGAGCTGTTTTTT. Encoded protein: CASSDGLAGSLTGELFF. Combining the CDR3 with reference TRBV5-4 and TRBJ2-2 gives the whole variable domain ETGVTQSPTHLIKTRGQQVTLRCSSQSGHNTVSWYQQALGQGPQFIFQYYREEENGRGNFPPRFSGLQFPNYSSELNVNALELDDSALYLCASSDGLAGSLTGELFFGEGSRLTVL.